A selection of T cell receptor beta chains follows, all from one sample in a study of CD8 T cells in ankylosing spondylitis. TCRdb re-called the 5' RACE reads with MiXCR, one entry per CDR3 protein. The profile shows hundreds of thousands of distinct CDR3 sequences, approximately 22% of them singletons. The sample consisted of blood, either unsorted or a sorted T cell fraction (not recorded which). The receptors shown here come from a male donor with ankylosing spondylitis or in good health (not recorded which). The CDR3 runs from the conserved cysteine through the conserved F or W. D genes are given only for firm matches. Not every row has a clone size; where given, it reads once, few, many or a size class.

>few|TRBJ2-3|TRBV7-9|-
TGTGCCAGCAGCTCGCCGACAGCTTTGAAGCCAGATACGCAGTATTTT
CASSSPTALKPDTQYF
>-|TRBJ2-7|TRBV6-4|-
TGTGCCAGCAGGAACAGGCCGAGGGAGCAGTACTTC
CASRNRPREQYF
>few|TRBJ2-7|TRBV29-1|TRBD2
TGCAGCGTTGATCAACTAGCGGGGGGAGCCTACGAGCAGTACTTC
CSVDQLAGGAYEQYF
>few|TRBJ2-7|TRBV2|TRBD1
TGTGCCAGCAGTGAGACAGGGGTTGAACTCTACGAGCAGTACTTC
CASSETGVELYEQYF
>-|TRBJ1-1|TRBV4-1|-
TGCGCCAGCAGCCTTCAAGAGGGCGACACTGAAGCTTTCTTT
CASSLQEGDTEAFF
>few|TRBJ2-1|TRBV3-1|-
TGTGCCAGCAGCCAGGGGGCTCCAGTAACCCTTCTCAATGAGCAGTTCTTC
CASSQGAPVTLLNEQFF
>-|TRBJ2-3|TRBV9|TRBD2
TGTGCCAGCGGCGCCTATACTAGCGGAAGCACAGATACGCAGTATTTT
CASGAYTSGSTDTQYF
>-|TRBJ2-1|TRBV29-1|-
TGCAGCGTTGATAGGGACCCAGGCACCTACAATGAGCAGTTCTTC
CSVDRDPGTYNEQFF
>-|TRBJ2-7|TRBV10-2|-
TGCGCCAGCAGGGGCCTTATGGGGCGCGAGCAGTACTTC
CASRGLMGREQYF
>-|TRBJ2-5|TRBV7-2|TRBD2
TGTGCCAGCAGCCAACTAGGGACTAGAGAGACCCAGTACTTC
CASSQLGTRETQYF
>-|TRBJ2-7|TRBV4-1|TRBD2
TGCGCCAGCAGCCAAGATAAGCTAGCGGGGCTCGAGCAGTACTTC
CASSQDKLAGLEQYF
>-|TRBJ2-7|TRBV6-9|-
TGTGCCAGCAGTTGTATTAGGGAGCAGTACTTC
CASSCIREQYF
>few|TRBJ2-7|TRBV5-1|-
TGCGCCAGCAGCTTGCCGGATCCCACCTACGAGCAGTACTTC
CASSLPDPTYEQYF
>-|TRBJ2-1|TRBV6-2/TRBV6-3|-
TGTGCCAGCACTTCGGGACTTATCTACAATGAGCAGTTCTTC
CASTSGLIYNEQFF
>few|TRBJ2-4|TRBV4-2|TRBD1
TGTGCCAGCAGCCTGTACCGGGACAGTCAAAACATTCAGTACTTC
CASSLYRDSQNIQYF